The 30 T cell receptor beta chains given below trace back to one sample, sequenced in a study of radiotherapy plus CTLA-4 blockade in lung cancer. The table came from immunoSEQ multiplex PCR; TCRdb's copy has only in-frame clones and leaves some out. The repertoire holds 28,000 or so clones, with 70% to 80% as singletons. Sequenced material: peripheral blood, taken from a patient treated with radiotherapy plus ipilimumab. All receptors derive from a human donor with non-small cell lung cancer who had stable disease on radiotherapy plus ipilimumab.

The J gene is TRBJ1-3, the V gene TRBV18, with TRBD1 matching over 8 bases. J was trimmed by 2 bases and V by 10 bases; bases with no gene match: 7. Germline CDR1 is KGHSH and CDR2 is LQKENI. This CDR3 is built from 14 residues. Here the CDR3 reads CATQTDRAGNTIYF. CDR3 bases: TGTGCCACACAAACGGACAGGGCTGGAAACACCATATATTTT.

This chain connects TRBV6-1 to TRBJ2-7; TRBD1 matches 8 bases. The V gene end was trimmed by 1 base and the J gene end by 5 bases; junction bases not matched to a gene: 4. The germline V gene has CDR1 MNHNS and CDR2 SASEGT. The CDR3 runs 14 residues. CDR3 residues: CASSEGRGRDEQYF. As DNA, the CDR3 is TGTGCCAGCAGTGAAGGCAGGGGGCGCGACGAGCAGTACTTC.

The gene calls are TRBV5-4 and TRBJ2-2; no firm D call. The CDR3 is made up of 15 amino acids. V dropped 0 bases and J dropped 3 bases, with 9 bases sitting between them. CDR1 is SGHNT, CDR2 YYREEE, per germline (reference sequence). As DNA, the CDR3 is TGTGCCAGCAGCTTGGGGGGTAGGGACACCGGGGAGCTGTTTTTT. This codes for CASSLGGRDTGELFF.

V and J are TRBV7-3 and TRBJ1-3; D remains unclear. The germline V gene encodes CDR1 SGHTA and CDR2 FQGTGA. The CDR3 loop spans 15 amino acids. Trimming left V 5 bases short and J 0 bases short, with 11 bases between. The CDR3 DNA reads TGTGCCAGCAGCAGGACTCGGAACTCTGGAAACACCATATATTTT. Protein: CASSRTRNSGNTIYF. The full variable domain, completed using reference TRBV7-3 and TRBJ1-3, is GAGVSQTPSNKVTEKGKYVELRCDPISGHTALYWYRQSLGQGPEFLIYFQGTGAADDSGLPNDRFFAVRPEGSVSTLKIQRTERGDSAVYLCASSRTRNSGNTIYFGEGSWLTVV.

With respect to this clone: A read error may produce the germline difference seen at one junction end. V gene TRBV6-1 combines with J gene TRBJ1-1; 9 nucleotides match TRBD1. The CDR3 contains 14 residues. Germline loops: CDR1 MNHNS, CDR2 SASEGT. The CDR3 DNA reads TGTGCCAGCAGTTCTTACCGGGACAGGGCGCTGATAAAGTTT. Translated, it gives CASSSYRDRALIKF.

CDR3 in DNA: TGTGCCAGCAGTGAGCCGGGACAGGGGAACTATGGCTACACCTTC. Its translation: CASSEPGQGNYGYTF. The chain couples TRBV6-1 to TRBJ1-2; TRBD1 matches at 10 bases. This CDR3 has 15 amino acids. V lost 3 bases, J lost 2 bases, and 3 bases stayed unmatched. Germline CDR1 and CDR2: MNHNS and SASEGT.

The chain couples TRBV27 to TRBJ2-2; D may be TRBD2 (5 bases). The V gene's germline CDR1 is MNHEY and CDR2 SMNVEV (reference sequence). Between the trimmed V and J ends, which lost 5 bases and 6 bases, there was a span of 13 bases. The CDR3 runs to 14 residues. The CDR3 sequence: CASSLRPDSGELFF. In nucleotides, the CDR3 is TGTGCCAGCAGTCTTCGGCCGGACTCCGGGGAGCTGTTTTTT.

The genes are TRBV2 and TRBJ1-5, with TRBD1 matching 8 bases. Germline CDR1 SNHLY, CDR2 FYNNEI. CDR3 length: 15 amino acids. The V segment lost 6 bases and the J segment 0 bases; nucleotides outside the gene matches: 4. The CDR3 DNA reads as TGTGCCAGCAGCCAGGGGGCGGCTAGCAATCAGCCCCAGCATTTT. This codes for CASSQGAASNQPQHF.

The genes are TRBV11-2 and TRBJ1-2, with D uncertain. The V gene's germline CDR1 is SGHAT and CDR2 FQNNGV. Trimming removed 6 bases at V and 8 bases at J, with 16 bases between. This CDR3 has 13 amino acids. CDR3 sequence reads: CASSLSFSGGYTF. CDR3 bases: TGTGCCAGCAGTCTCAGTTTCTCGGGAGGCTACACCTTC.

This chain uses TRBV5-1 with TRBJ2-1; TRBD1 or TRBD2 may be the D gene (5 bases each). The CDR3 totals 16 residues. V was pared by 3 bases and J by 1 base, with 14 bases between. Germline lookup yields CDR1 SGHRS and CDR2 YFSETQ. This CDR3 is CASSSGSGRSYNEQFF. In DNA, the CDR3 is TGCGCCAGCAGCTCGGGGTCGGGGCGTTCCTACAATGAGCAGTTCTTC.

CDR3 DNA: TGTGCCAGCAGTTCCCGCCAGGGGACCTACAATGAGCAGTTCTTC. Amino acids: CASSSRQGTYNEQFF. The rearrangement links TRBV6-1 to TRBJ2-1; D may be TRBD1 (6 bases). The CDR3 extends over 15 amino acids. V was clipped by 5 bases and J by 2 bases, with 13 bases between them. Germline-derived CDR1 and CDR2 are MNHNS and SASEGT.

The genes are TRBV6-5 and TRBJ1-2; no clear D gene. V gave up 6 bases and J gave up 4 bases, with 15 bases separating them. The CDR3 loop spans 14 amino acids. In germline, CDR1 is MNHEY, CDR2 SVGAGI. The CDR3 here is CASSPIGESYGYTF. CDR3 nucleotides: TGTGCCAGCAGCCCGATCGGGGAGAGCTATGGCTACACCTTC.

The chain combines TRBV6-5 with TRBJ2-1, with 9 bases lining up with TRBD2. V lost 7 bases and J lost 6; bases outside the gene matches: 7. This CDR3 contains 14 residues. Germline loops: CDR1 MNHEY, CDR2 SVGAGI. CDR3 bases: TGTGCCAGCAAGAAACTAGCGGGCTTCAATGAGCAGTTCTTC. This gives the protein CASKKLAGFNEQFF.

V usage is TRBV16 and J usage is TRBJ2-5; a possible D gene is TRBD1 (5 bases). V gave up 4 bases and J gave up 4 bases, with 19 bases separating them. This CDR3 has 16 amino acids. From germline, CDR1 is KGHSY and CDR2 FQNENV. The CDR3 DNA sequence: TGTGCCAGCAGCCCCGACCAGCGCCAGGGAAGAGAGACCCAGTACTTC. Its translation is CASSPDQRQGRETQYF. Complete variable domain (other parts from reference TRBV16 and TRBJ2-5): GEEVAQTPKHLVRGEGQKAKLYCAPIKGHSYVFWYQQVLKNEFKFLISFQNENVFDETGMPKERFSAKCLPNSPCSLEIQATKLEDSAVYFCASSPDQRQGRETQYFGPGTRLLVL.

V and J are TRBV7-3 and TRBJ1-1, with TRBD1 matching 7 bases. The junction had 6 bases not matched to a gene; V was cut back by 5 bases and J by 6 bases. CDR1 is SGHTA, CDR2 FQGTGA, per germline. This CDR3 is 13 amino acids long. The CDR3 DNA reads TGTGCCAGCAGCGTTGACAGGGCTGCTGAAGCTTTCTTT. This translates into CASSVDRAAEAFF. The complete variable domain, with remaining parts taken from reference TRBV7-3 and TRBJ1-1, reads GAGVSQTPSNKVTEKGKYVELRCDPISGHTALYWYRQSLGQGPEFLIYFQGTGAADDSGLPNDRFFAVRPEGSVSTLKIQRTERGDSAVYLCASSVDRAAEAFFGQGTRLTVV.

The CDR3 DNA reads as TGTGCCAGCAGTTACGAGGGAGGTTGGGATCAGCCCCAGCATTTT. It yields the protein CASSYEGGWDQPQHF. The chain has TRBV6-6 and TRBJ1-5; no firm D call. Trimming took 2 bases from V and 5 from J, leaving 13 bases between them. The CDR3 length is 15 residues. Germline V lookup: CDR1 MNHNY, CDR2 SVGAGI (reference sequence).

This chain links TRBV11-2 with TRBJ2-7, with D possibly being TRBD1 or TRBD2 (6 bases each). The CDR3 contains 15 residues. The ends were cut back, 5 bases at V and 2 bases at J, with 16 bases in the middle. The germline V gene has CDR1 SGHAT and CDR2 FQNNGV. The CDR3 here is CASSHRRDNPYEQYF. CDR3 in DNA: TGTGCCAGCAGCCACAGGCGGGACAATCCCTACGAGCAGTACTTC.

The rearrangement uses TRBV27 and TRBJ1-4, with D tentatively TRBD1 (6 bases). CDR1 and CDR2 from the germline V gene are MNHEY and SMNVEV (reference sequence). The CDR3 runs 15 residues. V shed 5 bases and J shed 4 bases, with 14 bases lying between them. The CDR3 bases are TGTGCCAGCAGTCTCCGGGACAACAATAATGAAAAACTGTTTTTT. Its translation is CASSLRDNNNEKLFF.

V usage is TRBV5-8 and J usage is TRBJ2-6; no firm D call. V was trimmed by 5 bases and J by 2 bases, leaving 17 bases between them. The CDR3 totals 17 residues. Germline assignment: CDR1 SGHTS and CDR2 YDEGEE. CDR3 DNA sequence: TGTGCCAGCAGATATGGCAGACGTACTCCTGGGGCCAACGTCCTGACTTTC. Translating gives CASRYGRRTPGANVLTF.

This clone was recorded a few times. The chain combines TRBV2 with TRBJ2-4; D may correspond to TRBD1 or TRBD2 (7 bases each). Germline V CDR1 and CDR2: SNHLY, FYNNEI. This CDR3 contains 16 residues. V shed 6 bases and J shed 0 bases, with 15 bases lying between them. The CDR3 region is CASRGGGIIAKNIQYF. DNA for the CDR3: TGTGCCAGCAGGGGAGGGGGCATTATAGCCAAAAACATTCAGTACTTC.

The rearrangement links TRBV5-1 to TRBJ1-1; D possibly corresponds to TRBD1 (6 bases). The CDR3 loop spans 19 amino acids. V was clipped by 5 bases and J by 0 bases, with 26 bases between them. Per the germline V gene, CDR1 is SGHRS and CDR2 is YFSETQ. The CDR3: CASSSPGGYRDNVNTEAFF. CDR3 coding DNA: TGCGCCAGCAGTTCCCCCGGGGGATACAGGGACAACGTGAACACTGAAGCTTTCTTT.

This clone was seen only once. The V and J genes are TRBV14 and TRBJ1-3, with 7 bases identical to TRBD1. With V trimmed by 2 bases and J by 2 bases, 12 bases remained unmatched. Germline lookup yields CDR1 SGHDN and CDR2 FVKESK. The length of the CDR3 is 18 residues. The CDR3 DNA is TGTGCCAGCAGCCAAAGGACAGGCCTCTCTCTCGCTGGAAACACCATATATTTT. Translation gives CASSQRTGLSLAGNTIYF.

The CDR3 bases are TGCAGCGTTCCCCAGACTAAAGCCGGGGAGCTGTTTTTT. Amino acids: CSVPQTKAGELFF. This chain uses TRBV29-1 with TRBJ2-2; the D gene is possibly TRBD2 (5 bases). Trimming left V 5 bases short and J 6 bases short, with 13 bases between. This CDR3 has 13 amino acids. CDR1 is SQVTM and CDR2 is ANQGSEA in the germline V gene.

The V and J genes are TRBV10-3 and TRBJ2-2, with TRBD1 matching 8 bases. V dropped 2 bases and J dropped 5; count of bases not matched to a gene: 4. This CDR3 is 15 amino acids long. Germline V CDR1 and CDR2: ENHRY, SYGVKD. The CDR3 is CAISEPRGLTGELFF. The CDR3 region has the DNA TGTGCCATCAGTGAGCCCAGGGGGCTTACCGGGGAGCTGTTTTTT.

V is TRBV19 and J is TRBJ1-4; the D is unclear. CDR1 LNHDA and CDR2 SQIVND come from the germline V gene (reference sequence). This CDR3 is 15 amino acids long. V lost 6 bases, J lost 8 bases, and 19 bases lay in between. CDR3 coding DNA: TGTGCCAGTAGGATCCTAGACTCAGGAGGGGAAAAACTGTTTTTT. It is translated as CASRILDSGGEKLFF.

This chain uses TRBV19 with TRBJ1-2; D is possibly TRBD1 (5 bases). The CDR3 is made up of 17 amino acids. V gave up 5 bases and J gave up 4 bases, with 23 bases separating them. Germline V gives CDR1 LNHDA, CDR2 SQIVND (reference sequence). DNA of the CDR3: TGTGCCAGTAGTCTGTTCAGGACAAATCGAAAGATCTATGGCTACACCTTC. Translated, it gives CASSLFRTNRKIYGYTF.

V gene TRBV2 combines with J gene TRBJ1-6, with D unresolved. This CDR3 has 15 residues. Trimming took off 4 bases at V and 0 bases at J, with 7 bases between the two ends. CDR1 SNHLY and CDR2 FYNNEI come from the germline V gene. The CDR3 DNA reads TGTGCCAGCAGTGTTGGGAGCTCCTATAATTCACCCCTCCACTTT. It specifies CASSVGSSYNSPLHF.

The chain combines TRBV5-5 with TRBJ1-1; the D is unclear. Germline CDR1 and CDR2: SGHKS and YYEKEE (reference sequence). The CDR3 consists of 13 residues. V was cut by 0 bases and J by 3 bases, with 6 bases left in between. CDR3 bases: TGTGCCAGCAGCTTGGGGCCCTACACTGAAGCTTTCTTT. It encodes CASSLGPYTEAFF.

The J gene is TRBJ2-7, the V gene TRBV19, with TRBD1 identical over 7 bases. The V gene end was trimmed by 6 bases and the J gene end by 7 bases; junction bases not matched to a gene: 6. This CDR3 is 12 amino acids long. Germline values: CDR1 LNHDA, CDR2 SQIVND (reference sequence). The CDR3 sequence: CASRGTVGEQYV. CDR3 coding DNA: TGTGCCAGTAGGGGGACAGTGGGGGAGCAGTACGTC.

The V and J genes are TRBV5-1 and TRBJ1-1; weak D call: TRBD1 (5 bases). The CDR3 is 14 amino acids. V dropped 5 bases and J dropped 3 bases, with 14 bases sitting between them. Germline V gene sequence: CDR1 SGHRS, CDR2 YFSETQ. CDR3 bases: TGCGCCAGCAGAAACAGGAGAGGGGACACTGAAGCTTTCTTT. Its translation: CASRNRRGDTEAFF.